The text below deals with one T cell receptor (beta chain). Antigen: not known. This sample is drawn from a study of immune evolution from preneoplasia to lung adenocarcinoma. Produced via immunoSEQ multiplex PCR; TCRdb's table is partial and in-frame only. The sample lists several thousand clones; approximately 77% were seen once. J was trimmed by 6 bases and V by 8 bases; bases with no gene match: 10. The CDR3 covers 13 residues. The germline V gene encodes CDR1 MNHNS and CDR2 SASEGT. Points from the study as a whole: Compared with EGFR-mutant or double wild-type lesions, KRAS-mutant nodules were more clonal.

The TCR originated in an older donor with lung adenocarcinoma. Some clones in this sample may be carry-over from other donors' samples. Specimen: FFPE lung adenocarcinoma in situ tissue. This chain uses TRBV6-1 with TRBJ2-7; TRBD1 agrees at 7 bases. The CDR3 sequence is CASEGDRAIEQYF. The CDR3 DNA reads as TGTGCCAGCGAGGGAGACAGGGCGATCGAGCAGTACTTC.